The 23 T cell receptor beta chains reported below all come from one sample, sequenced in a study of T-cell memory formation after mild COVID-19. Via MiXCR, TCRdb re-called the 5' RACE reads, giving one row per CDR3 protein. The sample records roughly 240,000 distinct CDR3 sequences, about 16% being singletons. The specimen sequenced was PBMCs or a T cell subset sorted from them (not recorded which). All receptors derive from a young man who had mild COVID-19 (a few samples of this study predate the infection). Cell type and time point are not known.

This clonotype was seen a few times. The chain has TRBV10-3 and TRBJ2-1, with D tentatively TRBD2 (5 bases). V shed 1 base and J shed 7 bases, with 14 bases lying between them. The CDR3 consists of 15 residues. Per the germline V gene, CDR1 is ENHRY and CDR2 is SYGVKD. The CDR3 DNA reads as TGTGCCATCAGTGAGTTAACAAACCCGGGGAATGAGCAGTTCTTC. Protein: CAISELTNPGNEQFF.

This clonotype appeared a few times. The chain carries TRBV6-2 or TRBV6-3 and TRBJ2-2; D possibly corresponds to TRBD1 (5 bases). The ends were cut back, 2 bases at V and 1 base at J, with 8 bases in the middle. The CDR3 length is 15 residues. Germline CDR1 MNHEY, CDR2 SVGEGT. The CDR3 region is CASSYPGLNTGELFF. The CDR3 coding sequence is TGTGCCAGCAGTTACCCAGGGCTGAACACCGGGGAGCTGTTTTTT.

The V and J genes are TRBV7-2 and TRBJ2-5, with D unresolved. Germline values: CDR1 SGHTA, CDR2 FQGNSA. The CDR3 consists of 15 residues. V dropped 4 bases and J dropped 2 bases, with 14 bases sitting between them. CDR3 amino acids: CASSSGSPGQETQYF. The CDR3 coding sequence is TGTGCCAGCAGCTCTGGTTCTCCTGGACAAGAGACCCAGTACTTC.

This clonotype was counted at least ten times. V gene TRBV5-5 combines with J gene TRBJ1-1, with D unresolved. The length of the CDR3 is 13 residues. Germline V lookup: CDR1 SGHKS, CDR2 YYEKEE (reference sequence). V dropped 1 base and J dropped 4 bases, with 8 bases sitting between them. The CDR3 here is CASSLQPLTEAFF. The CDR3 DNA reads as TGTGCCAGCAGCTTGCAGCCGCTCACTGAAGCTTTCTTT.

This clonotype was detected many times. This chain links TRBV4-2 with TRBJ2-7; perhaps TRBD2 as D (5 bases). With 5 bases removed from V and 3 bases from J, the gap between germline ends came to 11 bases. Germline CDR1 and CDR2: LGHNA and YNFKEQ. The CDR3 covers 13 residues. CDR3 DNA sequence: TGTGCCAGCAGCGCTGACGGAGGCTACGAGCAGTACTTC. Translated: CASSADGGYEQYF.

The chain recombines TRBV6-1 with TRBJ2-1; 8 bases are a match to TRBD2. J gave up 6 bases and V 10 bases, and 11 bases lay outside the gene matches. Germline CDR1 and CDR2: MNHNS and SASEGT. CDR3 length equals 14 residues. CDR3 region: CATRGGPLGNEQFF. In nucleotides, the CDR3 is TGTGCCACACGCGGGGGGCCCTTAGGCAATGAGCAGTTCTTC.

This clonotype has a handful of counts. This rearrangement joins TRBV12-3 or TRBV12-4 to TRBJ1-3, with D possibly matching TRBD1 (5 bases). This CDR3 has 16 amino acids. V was shortened by 3 bases and J by 2 bases, with 14 bases between the two germline ends. The CDR3, as DNA: TGTGCCAGCAGTTTTGGGGGTAGGAGGACTGGAAACACCATATATTTT. This sequence encodes CASSFGGRRTGNTIYF.

The CDR3 spells CASSLARDGRTLHF. Here the CDR3 DNA reads TGTGCCAGCAGCTTAGCCAGGGACGGCCGCACGTTGCATTTT. The rearrangement joins TRBV7-8 to TRBJ1-5; D is possibly TRBD1 (5 bases). Between the trimmed V and J ends, which lost 0 bases and 15 bases, there was a span of 18 bases. The germline CDR1 and CDR2 sequences are SGHVS and FQNEAQ. The CDR3 covers 14 residues.

This clonotype was seen only a few times. This chain connects TRBV12-3 or TRBV12-4 to TRBJ2-3, with D possibly matching TRBD2 (6 bases). Trimming pared 3 bases from V and 5 bases from J, leaving 15 bases between. The CDR3 loop spans 15 amino acids. CDR3 in DNA: TGTGCCAGCAGTTTTTTGGCGGGGCCCGGAGATACGCAGTATTTT. Translated, it gives CASSFLAGPGDTQYF.

The CDR3 nucleotides read TGTGCCAGCAGCACTGGGACTACAGATACGCAGTATTTT. It yields the protein CASSTGTTDTQYF. This chain connects TRBV7-9 to TRBJ2-3; perhaps TRBD2 as D (6 bases). Trimming removed 5 bases at V and 3 bases at J, with 9 bases between. Germline V CDR1 and CDR2: SEHNR, FQNEAQ (reference sequence). This CDR3 spans 13 amino acids.

The V and J genes are TRBV11-2 and TRBJ1-1, with D possibly matching TRBD1 (5 bases). The length of the CDR3 is 14 residues. In germline, CDR1 is SGHAT, CDR2 FQNNGV. With 3 bases removed from V and 3 bases from J, the gap between germline ends came to 11 bases. CDR3 sequence reads: CASSFARGDTEAFF. CDR3 sequence (DNA): TGTGCCAGCAGCTTTGCCCGAGGGGACACTGAAGCTTTCTTT.

The chain links TRBV4-2 to TRBJ2-2; tentative D call: TRBD1 (6 bases). Germline CDR1 and CDR2: LGHNA and YNFKEQ. V lost 1 base and J 6 bases, leaving 15 bases between the germline ends. The CDR3 is 16 amino acids. CDR3 sequence (DNA): TGTGCCAGCAGCCAAGCTATAGGGGGTTTCGCCGGGGAGCTGTTTTTT. Its protein product is CASSQAIGGFAGELFF.

This clonotype appeared a few times. This chain joins TRBV9 and TRBJ2-7; the match to TRBD1 covers 8 bases. Looked up from germline, CDR1 is SGDLS and CDR2 is YYNGEE. The J segment lost 6 bases and the V segment lost 1 base, leaving 0 bases of the junction unmatched. The CDR3 spans 12 residues. CDR3 sequence: CASSVTGGEQYF. The CDR3 DNA follows: TGTGCCAGCAGCGTAACAGGGGGCGAGCAGTACTTC.

V gene TRBV6-2 or TRBV6-3 combines with J gene TRBJ1-1; no reliable D call. This CDR3 region has 18 residues. CDR1 MNHEY and CDR2 SVGEGT come from the germline V gene. Trimming cost V 0 bases and J 1 base, with 18 bases left between them. The CDR3 DNA is TGTGCCAGCAGTTACTCGATTATAACCGGTGGTGGGAACACTGAAGCTTTCTTT. It encodes CASSYSIITGGGNTEAFF.

This clonotype showed up just a few times. This chain connects TRBV5-1 to TRBJ2-3, with 7 bases that match TRBD2. The CDR3 totals 13 residues. The germline CDR1 and CDR2 sequences are SGHRS and YFSETQ. Trimming took 0 bases from V and 10 from J; bases not matched to a gene: 5. The CDR3 protein is CASSLDRAGSQYF. DNA of the CDR3: TGCGCCAGCAGCTTGGATAGAGCGGGGTCGCAGTATTTT.

The V gene is TRBV6-2 or TRBV6-3, the J gene TRBJ1-5; D is possibly TRBD1 (5 bases). The ends were cut back, 5 bases at V and 7 bases at J, with 9 bases in the middle. The CDR3 sequence is 12 residues long. Germline CDR1 reads MNHEY; CDR2 reads SVGEGT. For the CDR3, the DNA is TGTGCCAGCAGTCACCAGGGACAGCCCCAGCATTTT. The encoded protein is CASSHQGQPQHF.

V is TRBV7-2 and J is TRBJ1-5; 9 nucleotides agree with TRBD1. The CDR3 sequence is 15 residues long. V dropped 1 base and J dropped 9; count of bases not matched to a gene: 7. CDR1 is SGHTA, CDR2 FQGNSA, per germline. The CDR3 DNA sequence: TGTGCCAGCAGCTTAGGGACAGGGGCGGAAATGCCCCAGCATTTT. Translation gives CASSLGTGAEMPQHF.

The J gene is TRBJ1-5, the V gene TRBV27; 10 bases are a match to TRBD1. Germline V gives CDR1 MNHEY, CDR2 SMNVEV (reference sequence). The CDR3 sequence is 15 residues long. V lost 2 bases, J lost 4 bases, and 2 bases stayed unmatched. The CDR3 sequence is CASSLGTGVNQPQHF. The CDR3 DNA reads as TGTGCCAGCAGTTTAGGGACAGGGGTTAATCAGCCCCAGCATTTT.

This clonotype came up a few times. The V call is TRBV7-3, the J call TRBJ2-3; D gene uncertain. Germline CDR1 SGHTA, CDR2 FQGTGA. V was trimmed by 5 bases and J by 0 bases, leaving 9 bases between them. There are 14 residues in the CDR3. The CDR3 protein is CASSHEGSTDTQYF. The CDR3 DNA reads as TGTGCCAGCAGCCACGAAGGGAGCACAGATACGCAGTATTTT.

The chain has TRBV15 and TRBJ1-5, with a possible D match to TRBD1 (5 bases). CDR1 is LNHNV and CDR2 is YYDKDF in the germline V gene (reference sequence). CDR3 length equals 18 residues. Trimming cost V 3 bases and J 0 bases, with 18 bases left between them. Here the CDR3 DNA reads TGTGCCACCAGCAGCTTTTCAGGGCAGGAGTATAGCAATCAGCCCCAGCATTTT. This sequence encodes CATSSFSGQEYSNQPQHF.

This clonotype was recorded many times. This chain joins TRBV7-2 and TRBJ2-7; D gene uncertain. The V gene's germline CDR1 is SGHTA and CDR2 FQGNSA. Trimming left V 3 bases short and J 0 bases short, with 12 bases between. This CDR3 spans 15 amino acids. CDR3 protein: CASSFRLGRSYEQYF. DNA of the CDR3: TGTGCCAGCAGCTTTCGGCTCGGGCGCTCCTACGAGCAGTACTTC. Drawing the rest from reference TRBV7-2 and TRBJ2-7, the complete variable domain is GAGVSQSPSNKVTEKGKDVELRCDPISGHTALYWYRQSLGQGLEFLIYFQGNSAPDKSGLPSDRFSAERTGGSVSTLTIQRTQQEDSAVYLCASSFRLGRSYEQYFGPGTRLTVT.

V usage is TRBV30 and J usage is TRBJ2-5; D remains unclear. Trimming removed 2 bases at V and 2 bases at J, with 9 bases between. The CDR3 runs 13 residues. Germline lookup yields CDR1 GTSNPN and CDR2 SVGIG (reference sequence). The CDR3 is CAWSLSVQETQYF. The CDR3 DNA sequence: TGTGCCTGGAGTCTGTCAGTGCAAGAGACCCAGTACTTC.

This clonotype was observed a handful of times. The rearrangement joins TRBV4-2 to TRBJ2-1; D remains ambiguous. The germline CDR1 and CDR2 sequences are LGHNA and YNFKEQ. CDR3 length equals 11 residues. The germline V and J ends were trimmed by 4 bases and 10 bases, with 8 bases remaining between them. CDR3 region: CASSRALEQFF. The CDR3 nucleotides are TGTGCCAGCAGCCGCGCTTTGGAGCAGTTCTTC.